What follows describes a single TCR beta chain. What it binds is not known. As to time point: week 47, end of study. Each dose of the vaccine consisted of 300 ug of mutant IDH1 20-mer peptide, with topical imiquimod. This specimen comes from a study of a mutant IDH1 vaccine in newly diagnosed glioma. Overall study context: The study started vaccination 4-6 weeks after radiotherapy alone, or with temozolomide cycles. Pretreatment consisted of radiotherapy, temozolomide, or both, with most receiving both. Study results and limitations: Whatever changes occurred in top peripheral T cell clonotypes seemed unrelated to pseudoprogression.

Method: immunoSEQ multiplex PCR; TCRdb's copy keeps in-frame clones and lacks some. The top ten hold 5% to 6.5% of the sample, which has more than 30,000 clones, 80% to 95% seen once. The trim removed 6 bases at V and 1 base at J, leaving 7 bases unmatched. The CDR3 is 16 amino acids. Looked up from germline, CDR1 is SEHNR and CDR2 is FQNEAQ (reference sequence). The chain links TRBV7-9 to TRBJ1-4; 8 nucleotides line up with TRBD1. Specimen: PBMCs, collected from a glioma patient whose treatment included an IDH1 peptide vaccine. This sequence was found in a woman aged 40 to 50 with glioma. This chain's CDR3 is CASSRQGMETNEKLFF. In DNA form, the CDR3 reads TGTGCCAGCAGTAGACAGGGGATGGAAACTAATGAAAAACTGTTTTTT.